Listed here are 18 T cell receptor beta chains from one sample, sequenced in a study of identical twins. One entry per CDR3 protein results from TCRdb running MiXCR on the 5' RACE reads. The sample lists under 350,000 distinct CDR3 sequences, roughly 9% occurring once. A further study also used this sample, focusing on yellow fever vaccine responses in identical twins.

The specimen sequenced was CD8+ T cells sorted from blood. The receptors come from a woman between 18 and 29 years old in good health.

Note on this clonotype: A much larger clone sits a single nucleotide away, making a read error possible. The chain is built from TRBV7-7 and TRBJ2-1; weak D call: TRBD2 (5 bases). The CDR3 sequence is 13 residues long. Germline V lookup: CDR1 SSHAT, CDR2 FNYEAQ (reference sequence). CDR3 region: CASCFERSNEQFF. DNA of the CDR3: TGTGCTAGCTGCTTTGAGCGGAGCAATGAGCAGTTCTTC. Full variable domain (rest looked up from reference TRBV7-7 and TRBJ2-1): GAGVSQSPRYKVTKRGQDVTLRCDPISSHATLYWYQQALGQGPEFLTYFNYEAQPDKSGLPSDRFSAERPEGSISTLTIQRTEQRDSAMYRCASCFERSNEQFFGPGTRLTVL.

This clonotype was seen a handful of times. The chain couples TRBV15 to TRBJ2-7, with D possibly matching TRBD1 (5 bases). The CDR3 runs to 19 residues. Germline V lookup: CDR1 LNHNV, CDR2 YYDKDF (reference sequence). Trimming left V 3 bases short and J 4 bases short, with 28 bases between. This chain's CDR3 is CATSSPDFTPPQGAYEQYF. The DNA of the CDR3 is TGTGCCACCAGCAGCCCAGACTTCACACCACCTCAGGGTGCGTACGAGCAGTACTTC.

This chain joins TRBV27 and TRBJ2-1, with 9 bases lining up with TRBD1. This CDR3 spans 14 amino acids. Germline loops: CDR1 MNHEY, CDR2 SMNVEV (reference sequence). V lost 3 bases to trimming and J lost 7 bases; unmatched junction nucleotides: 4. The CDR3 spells CASSFVQGANEQFF. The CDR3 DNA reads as TGTGCCAGCAGTTTTGTACAGGGGGCGAATGAGCAGTTCTTC.

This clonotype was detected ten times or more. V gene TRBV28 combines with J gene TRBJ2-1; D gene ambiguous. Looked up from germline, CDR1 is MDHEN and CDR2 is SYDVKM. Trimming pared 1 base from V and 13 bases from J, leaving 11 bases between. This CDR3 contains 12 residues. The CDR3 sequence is CASSLYSQVQFF. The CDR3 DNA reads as TGTGCCAGCAGTTTATACTCCCAGGTTCAGTTCTTC.

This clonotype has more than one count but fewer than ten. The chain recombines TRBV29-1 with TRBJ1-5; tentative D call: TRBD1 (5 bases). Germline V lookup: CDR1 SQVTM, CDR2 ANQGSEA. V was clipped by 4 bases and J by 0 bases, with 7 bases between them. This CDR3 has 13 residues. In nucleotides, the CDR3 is TGCAGCGTTGCACAGGATAGCAATCAGCCCCAGCATTTT. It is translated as CSVAQDSNQPQHF.

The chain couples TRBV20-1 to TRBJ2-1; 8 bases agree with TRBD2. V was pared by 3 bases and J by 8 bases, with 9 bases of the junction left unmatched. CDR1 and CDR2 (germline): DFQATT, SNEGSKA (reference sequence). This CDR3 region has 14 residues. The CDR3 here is CSASLREGHDEQFF. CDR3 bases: TGCAGTGCTAGTCTCCGGGAGGGCCATGATGAGCAGTTCTTC.

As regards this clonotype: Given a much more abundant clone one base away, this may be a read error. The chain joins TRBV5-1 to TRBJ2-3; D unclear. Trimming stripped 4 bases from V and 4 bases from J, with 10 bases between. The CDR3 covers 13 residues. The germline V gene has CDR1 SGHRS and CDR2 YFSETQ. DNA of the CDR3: TGCGCCAGCAGCACGGAGAATCCAGATACGCAGTATTTT. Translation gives CASSTENPDTQYF.

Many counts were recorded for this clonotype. Here the CDR3 reads CASRTYNEQFF. CDR3 in DNA: TGCGCCAGCAGGACCTACAATGAGCAGTTCTTC. The V call is TRBV5-1, the J call TRBJ2-1; D is unclear. The CDR3 covers 11 residues. CDR1 SGHRS and CDR2 YFSETQ come from the germline V gene. Trimming stripped 5 bases from V and 2 bases from J, with 2 bases between. The full variable domain, rest sourced from reference TRBV5-1 and TRBJ2-1, is KAGVTQTPRYLIKTRGQQVTLSCSPISGHRSVSWYQQTPGQGLQFLFEYFSETQRNKGNFPGRFSGRQFSNSRSEMNVSTLELGDSALYLCASRTYNEQFFGPGTRLTVL.

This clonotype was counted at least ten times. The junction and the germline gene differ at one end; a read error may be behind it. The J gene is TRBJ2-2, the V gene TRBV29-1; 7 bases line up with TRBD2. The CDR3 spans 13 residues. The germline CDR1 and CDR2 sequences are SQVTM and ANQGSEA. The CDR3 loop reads CSVQEGGTGELFF. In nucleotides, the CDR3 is TGCAGCGTTCAAGAGGGAGGGACCGGGGAGCTGTTTTTT.

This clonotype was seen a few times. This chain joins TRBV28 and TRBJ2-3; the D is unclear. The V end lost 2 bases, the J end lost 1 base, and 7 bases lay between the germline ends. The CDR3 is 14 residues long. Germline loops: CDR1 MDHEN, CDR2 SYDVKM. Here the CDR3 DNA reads TGTGCCAGCAGTTTACTGCCAGGCACAGATACGCAGTATTTT. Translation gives CASSLLPGTDTQYF.

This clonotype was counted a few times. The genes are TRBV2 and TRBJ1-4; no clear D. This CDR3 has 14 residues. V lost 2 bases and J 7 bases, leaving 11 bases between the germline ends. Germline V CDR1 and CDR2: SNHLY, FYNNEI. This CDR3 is CASSEQWAGEKLFF. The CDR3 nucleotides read TGTGCCAGCAGTGAACAATGGGCTGGTGAAAAACTGTTTTTT.

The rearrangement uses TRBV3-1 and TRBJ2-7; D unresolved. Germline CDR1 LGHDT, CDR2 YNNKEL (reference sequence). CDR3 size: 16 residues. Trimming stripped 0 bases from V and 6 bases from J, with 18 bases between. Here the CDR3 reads CASSQEEHGPSREQYF. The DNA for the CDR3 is TGTGCCAGCAGCCAAGAGGAGCATGGGCCAAGTCGCGAGCAGTACTTC.

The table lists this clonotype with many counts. This chain's CDR3 is CSATSVRREGYGYTF. The CDR3 DNA reads as TGCAGCGCAACCTCCGTCCGCCGGGAGGGATATGGCTACACCTTC. The V and J genes are TRBV29-1 and TRBJ1-2; no reliable D call. The CDR3 contains 15 residues. Trimming cost V 7 bases and J 5 bases, with 23 bases left between them. Germline assignment: CDR1 SQVTM and CDR2 ANQGSEA.

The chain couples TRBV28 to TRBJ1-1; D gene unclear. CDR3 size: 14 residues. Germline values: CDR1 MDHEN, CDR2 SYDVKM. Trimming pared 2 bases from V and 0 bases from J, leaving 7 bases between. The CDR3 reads CASSLRPMNTEAFF. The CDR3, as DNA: TGTGCCAGCAGTTTACGACCGATGAACACTGAAGCTTTCTTT.

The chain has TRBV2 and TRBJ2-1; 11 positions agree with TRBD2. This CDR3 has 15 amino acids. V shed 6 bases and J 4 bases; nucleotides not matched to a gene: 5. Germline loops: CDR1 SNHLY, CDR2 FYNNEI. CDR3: CASREGLAEYNEQFF. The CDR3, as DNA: TGTGCCAGCAGAGAGGGACTAGCGGAGTACAATGAGCAGTTCTTC.

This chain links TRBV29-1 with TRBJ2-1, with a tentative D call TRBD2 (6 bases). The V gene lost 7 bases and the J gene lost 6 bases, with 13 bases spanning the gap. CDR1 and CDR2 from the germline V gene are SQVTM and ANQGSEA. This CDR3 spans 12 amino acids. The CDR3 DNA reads TGCAGCGCATGGACTACCTCCAATGAGCAGTTCTTC. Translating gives CSAWTTSNEQFF.

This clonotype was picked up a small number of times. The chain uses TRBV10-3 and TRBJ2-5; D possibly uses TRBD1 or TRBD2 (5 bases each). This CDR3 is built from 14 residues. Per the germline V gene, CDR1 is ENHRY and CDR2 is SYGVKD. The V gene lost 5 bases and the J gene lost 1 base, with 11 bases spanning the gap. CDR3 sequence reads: CAISFRDVQETQYF. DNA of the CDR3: TGTGCCATCAGTTTCCGGGACGTCCAAGAGACCCAGTACTTC.

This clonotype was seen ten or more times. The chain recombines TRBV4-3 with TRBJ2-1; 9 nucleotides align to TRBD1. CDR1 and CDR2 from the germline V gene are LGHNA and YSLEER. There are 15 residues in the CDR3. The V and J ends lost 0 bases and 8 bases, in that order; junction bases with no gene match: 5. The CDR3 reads CASSQDWTGADEQFF. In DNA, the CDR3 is TGCGCCAGCAGCCAAGATTGGACAGGGGCCGATGAGCAGTTCTTC.